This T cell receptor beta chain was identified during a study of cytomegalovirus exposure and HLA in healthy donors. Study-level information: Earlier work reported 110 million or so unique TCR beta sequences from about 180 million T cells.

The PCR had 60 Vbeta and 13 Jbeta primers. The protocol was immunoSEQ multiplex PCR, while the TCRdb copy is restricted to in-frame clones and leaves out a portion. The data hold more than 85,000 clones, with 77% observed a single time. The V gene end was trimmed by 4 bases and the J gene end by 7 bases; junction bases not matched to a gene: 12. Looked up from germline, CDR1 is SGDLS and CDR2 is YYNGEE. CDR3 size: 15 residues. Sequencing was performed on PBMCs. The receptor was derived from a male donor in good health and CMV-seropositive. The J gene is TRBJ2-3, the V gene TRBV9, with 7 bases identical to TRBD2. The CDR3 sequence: CASSPQVGGRNTQYF. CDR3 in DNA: TGTGCCAGCAGCCCCCAGGTGGGAGGGCGGAATACGCAGTATTTT.